This paragraph covers one T cell receptor (beta chain) sequence. The antigen it recognizes is unknown. No much larger clone exists at a distance of one base, and base qualities are not known. This record belongs to a study of OX40 agonist ivuxolimab in advanced cancers. For the study in its entirety: Ivuxolimab was a fully human IgG2 agonistic monoclonal antibody targeting the costimulatory receptor OX40 (CD134). Intravenous ivuxolimab was administered to patients every 2 weeks at six dose levels: 0.01, 0.1, 0.3, 1.5, 3 and 10 mg/kg. Of the approximately 53 patients in dose escalation, about 20 had hepatocellular carcinoma, roughly 15 had melanoma, 9 had renal cell carcinoma and 9 had head and neck cancer. In the dose-escalation cohort, around four fifths of patients were male, and the mean age was approximately 60 years with a range of about 20 to 80. Patients were allowed to have had prior anti-PD-1, anti-PD-L1 or anti-CTLA-4 therapy, and 40% to 45% of the dose-escalation patients had previously received checkpoint inhibitors. Partial responses occurred in three dose-escalation patients, of whom one had hepatocellular carcinoma and two had cutaneous melanoma. Peripheral TCRbeta sequencing aimed to test whether ivuxolimab altered TCR sequence diversity and caused clonal T-cell expansion. The monotherapy dose-escalation portion (N ≈ 56 patients) of the phase I ivuxolimab trial is reported in the paper. The study at large found these results: Low levels of normalized T-cell clonal expansion were also seen in some patients who did not respond. Which antigens the clonally expanded peripheral T cells were specific for was not determined. Clonal expansion of both CD4+ and CD8+ blood T cells was observed from baseline to week 6 at doses 0.1 to 3.0 mg/kg. Partial responders in the 0.1-3.0 mg/kg groups had among the lowest normalized peripheral clonal expansion, especially among CD8+ T cells. After ivuxolimab, CD8+ T cells had more expanded clones than CD4+ T cells on average.

Genomic DNA was isolated from the sorted cells so that the TCRbeta CDR3 region could be sequenced. The immunoSEQ Assay was used for sequencing of TCRbeta CDR3 regions. The immuneACCESS repertoire file appears here via TCRdb, limited to in-frame rearrangements. These files lack a portion of the clones; in checked studies, under half of the deficit traces to unresolved V genes, and the cause of the others is not known. Counted in this sample were about 100,000 clones; 80% to 95% of them appeared once. The top ten clonotypes cover about 1.5% of the sample. The germline V gene (reference sequence) provides CDR1 LNHDA and CDR2 SQIVND. V was cut back by 3 bases and J by 6 bases, leaving a gap of 14 bases between them. From cysteine to phenylalanine, the CDR3 is 15 amino acids long. The read is trimmed to its CDR3 DNA, 45 bases read in frame from base 1. Patients with autoimmune disease history or receiving systemic immunosuppression were excluded from the trial. In every dose cohort, peripheral blood was drawn for TCR sequencing at baseline, cycle 4 day 1, and cycle 7 day 1. Samples came from an open-label, multicenter, first-in-human phase I dose-escalation trial of ivuxolimab. Adults with locally advanced or metastatic head and neck squamous cell, hepatocellular, melanoma or renal cell carcinoma were enrolled in the trial. CD4+ and CD8+ T cells were sorted separately from peripheral blood before TCR sequencing.

The sequence was obtained from an adult with an advanced solid tumor such as melanoma, head and neck, liver or kidney cancer. The V gene is TRBV19 and the J gene is TRBJ2-2, and perhaps TRBD2 as D gene, on 6 matching bases. The sample was CD4+ or CD8+ T cells sorted from blood, taken in a trial of the OX40 agonist ivuxolimab. This receptor carries the CDR3 CASSIGSGSSGELFF. The DNA is as follows: TGTGCCAGTAGTATTGGGTCCGGGAGCTCCGGGGAGCTGTTTTTT.